This record covers a single TCR beta chain. V dropped 4 bases and J dropped 3 bases, with 12 bases sitting between them. Germline CDR1 reads SQVTM; CDR2 reads ANQGSEA. The CDR3 length is 14 residues. Amplified TCR beta CDR3 regions derived from RNA transcripts. A first-round RT-PCR of the TCR CDR3 used the HTBI primer set. A single record per CDR3 protein comes from TCRdb applying MiXCR to the multiplex PCR reads. Among approximately 640,000 distinct CDR3 sequences listed, roughly 45% were seen once. The data belong to a study of T cells in Graves' hyperthyroidism and ophthalmopathy. Clinicians diagnosed patients from clinical symptoms, serum thyroxine and TRAb, thyroid ultrasound and orbital computed tomography.

The sample taken for sequencing was peripheral blood or thyroid tissue (not recorded which). The origin of this receptor is an adult man with Graves' disease, either hyperthyroidism or ophthalmopathy (not recorded which). V and J are TRBV29-1 and TRBJ2-2; D possibly corresponds to TRBD2 (5 bases). The DNA for the CDR3 is TGCAGCGTTGGGCGGCTAGCCGACACCGGGGAGCTGTTTTTT. It encodes CSVGRLADTGELFF.